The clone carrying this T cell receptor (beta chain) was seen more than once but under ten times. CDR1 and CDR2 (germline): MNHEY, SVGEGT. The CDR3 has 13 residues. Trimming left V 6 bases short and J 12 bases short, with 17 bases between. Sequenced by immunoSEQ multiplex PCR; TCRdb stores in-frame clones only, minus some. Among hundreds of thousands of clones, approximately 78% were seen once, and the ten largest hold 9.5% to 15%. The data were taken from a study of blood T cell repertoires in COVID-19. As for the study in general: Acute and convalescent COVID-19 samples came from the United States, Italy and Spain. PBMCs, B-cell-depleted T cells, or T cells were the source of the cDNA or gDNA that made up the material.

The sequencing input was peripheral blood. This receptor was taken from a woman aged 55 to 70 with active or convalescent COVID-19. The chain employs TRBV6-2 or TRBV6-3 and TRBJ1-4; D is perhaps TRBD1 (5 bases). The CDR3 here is CASSKHGGTELFF. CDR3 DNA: TGTGCCAGCAGCAAACACGGAGGGACGGAACTGTTTTTT.